The source of this TCR beta chain is a study of T-cell reconstitution after alpha-beta-depleted transplantation in children. Germline loops: CDR1 DFQATT, CDR2 SNEGSKA (reference sequence). V dropped 0 bases and J dropped 0 bases, with 12 bases sitting between them. CDR3 length: 15 residues. Preparation of the TCRbeta library used unique molecular identifiers. Using its own MiXCR run on the PCR reads, TCRdb lists one record per CDR3 protein. The data contain under 350,000 distinct CDR3 sequences, 9.9% of them singletons. Sequencing used PBMCs from the stem cell graft donor, obtained from the stem cell graft. The clonotype was recovered from a human donor who donated a stem cell graft to a child with SCID. The chain links TRBV20-1 to TRBJ2-7; D might be TRBD1 (5 bases). In DNA form, the CDR3 reads TGCAGTGCTAGAGATTTGGGCAGGGACTCCTACGAGCAGTACTTC. It translates to CSARDLGRDSYEQYF.